These 25 T cell receptor beta chains came from one sample sequenced in a study of molecular identifiers for immune sequencing clone quantification. TCRdb re-called the PCR reads through MiXCR, storing one row per CDR3 protein. The table shows some 8,500 distinct CDR3 sequences, with approximately 15% occurring only once. Sequencing was performed on naive CD8+ T cells from blood, with Jurkat cell RNA spiked in. Subset given: FACS-sorted CD8+CD4-CCR7+CD45RA+ naive T cells. The receptors originated from a human donor in good health. Some libraries in this study had Jurkat cell RNA spiked in.

This clonotype was recorded at least ten times. The chain carries TRBV20-1 and TRBJ1-6; D is undetermined. The CDR3 length is 16 residues. The V and J ends lost 0 bases and 2 bases respectively, with 11 bases between them. Germline CDR1 reads DFQATT; CDR2 reads SNEGSKA (reference sequence). CDR3 sequence: CSAREWSETYNSPLHF. CDR3 DNA: TGCAGTGCTAGAGAGTGGTCAGAGACCTATAATTCACCCCTCCACTTT.

The sample holds many counts of this clonotype. The chain has TRBV27 and TRBJ1-2; D not resolved. Trimming removed 4 bases from V and 0 bases from J, with 6 bases in between. CDR3 size: 13 residues. In germline, CDR1 is MNHEY, CDR2 SMNVEV (reference sequence). Here the CDR3 DNA reads TGTGCCAGCAGTTGGACGGCTAACTATGGCTACACCTTC. This codes for CASSWTANYGYTF.

This clonotype is classed as medium-sized. CDR3: CASSLSTFLRSEQYF. CDR3 DNA sequence: TGTGCCAGCAGTTTGAGCACATTCCTTAGGTCCGAGCAGTACTTC. The chain joins TRBV28 to TRBJ2-7; no reliable D call. V was trimmed by 3 bases and J by 6 bases, leaving 18 bases between them. CDR3 size: 15 residues. The germline V gene encodes CDR1 MDHEN and CDR2 SYDVKM.

In this sample, this clonotype is medium-sized (0.01 to 0.1%). V is TRBV16 and J is TRBJ1-1; TRBD1 matches 7 bases. Trimming removed 0 bases from V and 4 bases from J; junction bases left unmatched: 5. This CDR3 has 15 residues. Germline V lookup: CDR1 KGHSY, CDR2 FQNENV. The CDR3 here is CASSQSGGAGTEAFF. The DNA of the CDR3 is TGTGCCAGCAGCCAATCAGGGGGCGCGGGCACTGAAGCTTTCTTT.

This clonotype has at least ten counts. The rearrangement uses TRBV5-6 and TRBJ2-5, with TRBD1 identical over 7 bases. Germline V CDR1 and CDR2: SGHDT, YYEEEE. The V segment lost 4 bases and the J segment 3 bases; nucleotides outside the gene matches: 9. The CDR3 is 15 amino acids. Written as DNA, the CDR3 is TGTGCCAGCAGCGGACCGACAGGGCGGGAAGAGACCCAGTACTTC. Residues: CASSGPTGREETQYF. The full variable domain, in which reference TRBV5-6 and TRBJ2-5 provide the parts outside the CDR3, is DAGVTQSPTHLIKTRGQQVTLRCSPKSGHDTVSWYQQALGQGPQFIFQYYEEEERQRGNFPDRFSGHQFPNYSSELNVNALLLGDSALYLCASSGPTGREETQYFGPGTRLLVL.

By frequency in the sample, this clonotype is medium-sized. The chain has TRBV27 and TRBJ1-1; 8 nucleotides line up with TRBD1. CDR3 length: 16 amino acids. Germline loops: CDR1 MNHEY, CDR2 SMNVEV (reference sequence). V dropped 0 bases and J dropped 0; count of bases not matched to a gene: 3. CDR3 sequence: CASSLSQGALNTEAFF. DNA for the CDR3: TGTGCCAGCAGTTTATCTCAGGGGGCTCTGAACACTGAAGCTTTCTTT.

This clonotype ranks as medium-sized (0.01 to 0.1%). The rearrangement links TRBV7-2 to TRBJ2-2, with 8 bases fitting TRBD2. This CDR3 contains 18 residues. Germline V gene sequence: CDR1 SGHTA, CDR2 FQGNSA. The junction had 10 bases not matched to a gene; V was cut back by 0 bases and J by 4 bases. Written as DNA, the CDR3 is TGTGCCAGCAGCTTAGCGGGAGGAGCGGGAGTCGGCACCGGGGAGCTGTTTTTT. It codes for CASSLAGGAGVGTGELFF.

This clonotype was seen ten or more times. The gene calls are TRBV6-5 and TRBJ2-5, with D perhaps matching TRBD1 or TRBD2 (5 bases each). The germline V gene has CDR1 MNHEY and CDR2 SVGAGI. Trimming took 2 bases from V and 5 from J, leaving 12 bases between them. The CDR3 is 14 amino acids. The CDR3: CASSYGDELETQYF. The CDR3 DNA reads as TGTGCCAGCAGTTACGGGGACGAGCTGGAGACCCAGTACTTC.

This clonotype occurred many times. V usage is TRBV6-2 or TRBV6-3 and J usage is TRBJ1-1; 7 nucleotides agree with TRBD1. The V gene end was trimmed by 0 bases and the J gene end by 2 bases; junction bases not matched to a gene: 12. The CDR3 has 18 amino acids. Germline loops: CDR1 MNHEY, CDR2 SVGEGT. CDR3 loop: CASSYSRGTGAANTEAFF. The CDR3 DNA sequence: TGTGCCAGCAGTTACTCGAGGGGAACAGGGGCGGCCAACACTGAAGCTTTCTTT.

This clonotype was detected ten times or more. CDR3: CATSTVENTEAFF. The CDR3 region has the DNA TGTGCCACTTCGACAGTAGAGAACACTGAAGCTTTCTTT. The genes are TRBV19 and TRBJ1-1; D may be TRBD1 (5 bases). The CDR3 has 13 residues. CDR1 and CDR2 from the germline V gene are LNHDA and SQIVND (reference sequence). The V gene lost 10 bases and the J gene lost 1 base, with 13 bases spanning the gap.

Many counts were recorded for this clonotype. This chain joins TRBV7-9 and TRBJ2-3; D remains ambiguous. Germline lookup yields CDR1 SEHNR and CDR2 FQNEAQ (reference sequence). V shed 5 bases and J shed 5 bases, with 5 bases lying between them. The length of the CDR3 is 11 residues. The CDR3 coding sequence is TGTGCCAGCAGCCCTAGAGATACGCAGTATTTT. It specifies CASSPRDTQYF.

As concerns this clonotype: A junction boundary mismatches the germline segment, possibly from a read error. This chain joins TRBV28 and TRBJ2-4; D may be TRBD2 (6 bases). CDR3 length: 15 residues. Germline CDR1 and CDR2: MDHEN and SYDVKM. As DNA, the CDR3 is TGTGCCAGCAGCGGACTAACGGCTTACAAAAATATTCAGTACTTC. Amino acids: CASSGLTAYKNIQYF.

This clonotype is medium-sized within its sample. This chain links TRBV20-1 with TRBJ2-3; TRBD2 matches 11 bases. Trimming removed 0 bases from V and 0 bases from J; junction bases left unmatched: 8. This CDR3 has 18 residues. The germline CDR1 and CDR2 sequences are DFQATT and SNEGSKA (reference sequence). The CDR3 region has the DNA TGCAGTGCTAGAGATAGGCTAGCGGGGGGTGTAAGCACAGATACGCAGTATTTT. As protein: CSARDRLAGGVSTDTQYF.

This clonotype turned up a few times. A much more abundant neighbour one base away suggests this may be a read error. The V gene is TRBV7-8, the J gene TRBJ2-5; 10 bases fit TRBD1. CDR3 length: 16 residues. Per the germline V gene, CDR1 is SGHVS and CDR2 is FQNEAQ. Trimming at V came to 1 base and at J to 4 bases, leaving 6 bases not matched to a gene. CDR3 coding DNA: TGTGCCAGCAGCTTAGTGGGTTGGGACAGGGGAGAGACCCAGTACTTC. Translating gives CASSLVGWDRGETQYF.

This clonotype has at least ten counts. This chain uses TRBV7-9 with TRBJ2-7; 8 bases agree with TRBD2. Germline CDR1 SEHNR, CDR2 FQNEAQ (reference sequence). The V segment lost 5 bases and the J segment 0 bases; nucleotides outside the gene matches: 6. CDR3 length: 15 amino acids. The CDR3 DNA reads as TGTGCCAGCAGCACCCGGGGGGGGAGCTCCTACGAGCAGTACTTC. Residues: CASSTRGGSSYEQYF.

This clonotype was seen at least ten times. This chain connects TRBV30 to TRBJ1-1, with 9 bases aligning to TRBD1. This CDR3 is built from 13 residues. The junction had 4 bases not matched to a gene; V was cut back by 2 bases and J by 6 bases. Germline V gene data show CDR1 as GTSNPN and CDR2 as SVGIG (reference sequence). In DNA form, the CDR3 reads TGTGCCTGGAGTCCGGGACAGGGAGCTGAAGCTTTCTTT. Its protein is CAWSPGQGAEAFF.

At least ten counts were recorded for this clonotype. The chain recombines TRBV12-3 or TRBV12-4 with TRBJ2-1, with TRBD2 matching over 8 bases. V gave up 6 bases and J gave up 7 bases; unmatched junction bases: 5. The CDR3 is made up of 13 amino acids. The CDR3 sequence is CASSPPGGNEQFF. The CDR3, as DNA: TGTGCCAGCAGCCCCCCGGGGGGGAATGAGCAGTTCTTC.

This clonotype is medium-sized. This rearrangement joins TRBV4-3 to TRBJ2-1; 10 nucleotides agree with TRBD1. Germline V gene sequence: CDR1 LGHNA, CDR2 YSLEER. After removal of 4 bases from V and 8 bases from J, the junction contained 8 bases not matched to a gene. The CDR3 runs 15 residues. The CDR3 sequence is CASSPRGTGVDEQFF. CDR3 bases: TGCGCCAGCAGCCCCAGAGGGACAGGGGTCGATGAGCAGTTCTTC.

This clonotype appeared many times. The J gene is TRBJ2-3, the V gene TRBV12-3 or TRBV12-4; the D gene is possibly TRBD1 (6 bases). Deletions cut 2 bases from V and 6 bases from J, with 15 bases between. CDR3 length equals 15 residues. The chain's CDR3 is CASSLSASGDDTQYF. CDR3 DNA: TGTGCCAGCAGTTTATCGGCGTCAGGGGACGATACGCAGTATTTT.

This clonotype ranks as medium-sized. The chain employs TRBV2 and TRBJ2-3; weak D call: TRBD2 (7 bases). CDR1 SNHLY and CDR2 FYNNEI come from the germline V gene. The CDR3 is 15 amino acids. Trimming left V 10 bases short and J 4 bases short, with 21 bases between. DNA of the CDR3: TGTGCCATCCCGGGGGAACGGGGGGCTGCAGATACGCAGTATTTT. The encoded protein is CAIPGERGAADTQYF.

Points on this clonotype: A read error may be the cause here, since a much bigger clone is one base away. This chain joins TRBV27 and TRBJ2-7, with D possibly TRBD2 on 7 matching bases. With 8 bases removed from V and 6 bases from J, the gap between germline ends came to 20 bases. The CDR3 is 14 residues long. The germline gives CDR1 MNHEY, CDR2 SMNVEV (reference sequence). The CDR3 sequence: CASRPPPGEGEQYF. Written as DNA, the CDR3 is TGTGCCAGCCGTCCCCCCCCAGGGGAGGGCGAGCAGTACTTC.

Judged by abundance, this clonotype is medium-sized. One end of the junction does not line up with germline, which may come from a read error. The gene calls are TRBV2 and TRBJ2-4, with a weak D call TRBD1 (5 bases). In germline, CDR1 is SNHLY, CDR2 FYNNEI. The CDR3 length is 14 residues. Here the CDR3 reads CACRQNLAKNIQYF. DNA of the CDR3: TGTGCCTGCAGACAGAATCTAGCCAAAAACATTCAGTACTTC.

V and J are TRBV5-4 and TRBJ2-7; possible D gene TRBD1, 6 bases. The CDR3 is 15 residues long. From germline, CDR1 is SGHNT and CDR2 YYREEE (reference sequence). Trimming shortened V by 2 bases and J by 3 bases, and 15 bases separated the two germline ends. The CDR3 here is CASSFNQGILYEQYV. CDR3 nucleotide sequence: TGTGCCAGCAGCTTTAACCAGGGGATCCTCTACGAGCAGTACGTC.

By proportion, this clonotype is medium-sized. The chain carries TRBV3-1 and TRBJ1-1, with unresolved D. CDR1 is LGHDT, CDR2 YNNKEL, per germline (reference sequence). CDR3 length equals 14 residues. The V gene lost 4 bases and the J gene lost 5 bases, with 14 bases spanning the gap. In nucleotides, the CDR3 is TGTGCCAGCAGCCTCGCTAGCCCGAAGACTGAAGCTTTCTTT. Amino acids: CASSLASPKTEAFF. Full variable domain (missing parts from reference TRBV3-1 and TRBJ1-1): DTAVSQTPKYLVTQMGNDKSIKCEQNLGHDTMYWYKQDSKKFLKIMFSYNNKELIINETVPNRFSPKSPDKAHLNLHINSLELGDSAVYFCASSLASPKTEAFFGQGTRLTVV.

This clonotype has ten or more counts. V is TRBV7-9 and J is TRBJ2-1; 8 nucleotides match TRBD2. The CDR3 has 15 amino acids. In germline, CDR1 is SEHNR, CDR2 FQNEAQ (reference sequence). V lost 1 base, J lost 4 bases, and 3 bases stayed unmatched. Written as DNA, the CDR3 is TGTGCCAGCAGCTTAGTGGCTAGCGGGTACAATGAGCAGTTCTTC. Protein sequence: CASSLVASGYNEQFF. Drawing the rest from reference TRBV7-9 and TRBJ2-1, the complete variable domain is DTGVSQNPRHKITKRGQNVTFRCDPISEHNRLYWYRQTLGQGPEFLTYFQNEAQLEKSRLLSDRFSAERPKGSFSTLEIQRTEQGDSAMYLCASSLVASGYNEQFFGPGTRLTVL.